What follows describes a single TCR beta chain. Researchers took RNA transcripts and amplified the TCR beta CDR3 regions from them. A set of HTBI primers served as the primers for a first-round RT-PCR of the TCR CDR3. TCRdb fed the multiplex PCR reads into MiXCR, producing one record per CDR3 protein. The table lists 550,000 to 700,000 distinct CDR3 sequences, about 15% of them singletons. The sample belongs to a study of T cells in Graves' hyperthyroidism and ophthalmopathy. The CDR3 spans 17 residues. Germline lookup yields CDR1 SGHRS and CDR2 YFSETQ. With 1 base clipped from V and 4 bases from J, the junction kept 6 bases outside the gene matches.

The clonotype comes from a woman aged 35 to 49 with Graves' ophthalmopathy. The sequenced sample consisted of blood. The V call is TRBV5-1, the J call TRBJ2-6, with 9 bases identical to TRBD1. The CDR3 DNA is TGCGCCAGCAGCTTGTTCCCACAGGGGGCCGGGGCCAACGTCCTGACTTTC. It translates to CASSLFPQGAGANVLTF. The whole variable domain, filled in from reference TRBV5-1 and TRBJ2-6, reads KAGVTQTPRYLIKTRGQQVTLSCSPISGHRSVSWYQQTPGQGLQFLFEYFSETQRNKGNFPGRFSGRQFSNSRSEMNVSTLELGDSALYLCASSLFPQGAGANVLTFGAGSRLTVL.